This T cell receptor (beta chain) was sequenced for a study of early T cells in non-severe SARS-CoV-2 infection. The wider study: Sequencing was performed on bulk RNA from unsorted whole blood, leaving chains unpaired.

Attachment of unique molecular identifiers to individual cDNA molecules was performed. TCRdb re-called the 5' RACE reads through MiXCR, storing one row per CDR3 protein. The table shows some 30,000 distinct CDR3 sequences, with roughly 2.8% occurring only once. This clonotype was recorded at least ten times. Trimming left V 4 bases short and J 3 bases short, with 15 bases between. The CDR3 contains 16 residues. Germline CDR1 reads KGHSH; CDR2 reads LQKENI. What was sequenced was whole blood. The receptor comes from an adult who was a healthcare worker with PCR-confirmed SARS-CoV-2 infection or an uninfected control (not recorded which). The chain links TRBV18 to TRBJ2-2; D may be TRBD1 (5 bases). The CDR3 DNA reads TGTGCCAGCTCACAAACTGGGGCAGGGCACACCGGGGAGCTGTTTTTT. It yields the protein CASSQTGAGHTGELFF. The full variable domain, with the rest looked up from reference TRBV18 and TRBJ2-2, is NAGVMQNPRHLVRRRGQEARLRCSPMKGHSHVYWYRQLPEEGLKFMVYLQKENIIDESGMPKERFSAEFPKEGPSILRIQQVVRGDSAAYFCASSQTGAGHTGELFFGEGSRLTVL.